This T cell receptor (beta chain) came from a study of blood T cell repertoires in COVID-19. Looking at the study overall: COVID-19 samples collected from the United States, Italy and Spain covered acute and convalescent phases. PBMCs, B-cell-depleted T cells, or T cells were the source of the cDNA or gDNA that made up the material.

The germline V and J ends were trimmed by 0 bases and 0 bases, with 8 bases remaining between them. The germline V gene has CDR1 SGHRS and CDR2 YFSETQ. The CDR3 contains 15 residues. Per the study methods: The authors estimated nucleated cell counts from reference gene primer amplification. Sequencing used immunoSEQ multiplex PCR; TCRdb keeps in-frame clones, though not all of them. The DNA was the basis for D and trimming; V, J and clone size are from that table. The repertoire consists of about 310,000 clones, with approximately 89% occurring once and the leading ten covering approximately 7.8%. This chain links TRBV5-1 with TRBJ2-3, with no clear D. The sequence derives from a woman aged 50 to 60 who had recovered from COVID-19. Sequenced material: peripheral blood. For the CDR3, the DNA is TGCGCCAGCAGCTTGGTTGCGGCAAGCACAGATACGCAGTATTTT. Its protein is CASSLVAASTDTQYF.